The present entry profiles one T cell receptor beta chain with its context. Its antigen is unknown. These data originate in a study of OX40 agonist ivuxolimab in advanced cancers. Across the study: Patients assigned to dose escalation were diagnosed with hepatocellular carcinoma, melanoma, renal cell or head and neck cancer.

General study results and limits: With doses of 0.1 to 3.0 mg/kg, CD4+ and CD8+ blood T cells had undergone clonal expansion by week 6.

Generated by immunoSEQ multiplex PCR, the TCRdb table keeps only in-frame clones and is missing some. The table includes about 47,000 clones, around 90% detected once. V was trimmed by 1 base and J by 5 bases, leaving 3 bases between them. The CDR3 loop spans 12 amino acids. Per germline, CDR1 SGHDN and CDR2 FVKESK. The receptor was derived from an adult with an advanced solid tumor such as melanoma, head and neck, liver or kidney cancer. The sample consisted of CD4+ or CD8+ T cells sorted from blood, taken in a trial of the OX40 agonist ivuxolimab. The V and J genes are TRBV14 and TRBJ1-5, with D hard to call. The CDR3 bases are TGTGCCAGCAGCCAAGGTTATCAGCCCCAGCATTTT. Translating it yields CASSQGYQPQHF.